The T cell receptor beta chain under discussion was sequenced for a study of STAT5B mutations in CD4+ large granular lymphocyte leukemia (dated by TCRdb to between 2021 and 2023). In the study overall: Among healthy controls, the CDR3 'QG' motif was associated with a particular HLA allele. The study compared the TCRbeta repertoires of patients with CD4+ T-cell large granular lymphocyte leukemia against those of healthy blood donors. Flow cytometry performed on FACSCanto II or FACSVerse showed that the purified fractions had more than 95% purity among lymphocytes. The research as a whole found: Main leukemic clonotypes were private to each patient, although about a quarter of the main leukemic clonotypes were found at low frequency in the non-leukemic repertoires of other patients. CD4-sorted patient repertoires appeared more clonal than healthy CD4+ repertoires, and this difference persisted after removing the putative leukemic clones. TRBV06-family usage was enriched among the top patient clones (8/27) compared with healthy controls (2/35). Data were not HLA-matched; higher clonality in CD4+ versus CD8+ T-LGLL could reflect the relatively small sample size.

The CDR3 runs 14 amino acids, cysteine and phenylalanine included. The read is trimmed to its CDR3 DNA, 42 bases read in frame from base 1. The immunoSEQ assay at survey resolution was used to sequence TCRbeta rearrangements from genomic DNA. The authors processed their data as follows. A lowest detectable productive clonotype frequency of 2.59 x 10-5 was observed in the TCR sequencing data. Only productive TCRbeta rearrangements, meaning sequences that were complete and in-frame, were kept for the analyses. The clonality of each sample was calculated as Simpson clonality in the immunoSEQ Analyzer version 3.0. Clones were binned by frequency as very rare, small, medium, large (1-20%) or hyperexpanded (>20%). Generation probabilities were estimated with OLGA 1.2.3, V-gene circos plots were generated with VDJtools, specificities were searched for in VDJdb, and CDR3 motifs were identified with GLIPH. TCRdb took this table from immuneACCESS and kept in-frame rearrangements with V and J called. Such tables lack part of the clones; where checked against another copy, unresolved V genes explain under half of the gap, and the rest is unexplained. That table is the source of V, J and clone size, and D and trimming were worked out from the DNA. The sample yields tens of thousands of clones; roughly 87% were counted once. The ten largest clones add up to 8.6% of the sample.

The healthy control group was made up of around 34 blood donors, and the Finnish Red Cross blood service supplied their buffy coats. All TCR-sequenced material derived from peripheral blood: patient blood samples and healthy donor buffy coats. Peripheral blood mononuclear cells were isolated by Ficoll-Hypaque gradient centrifugation. Magnetic purification was used to isolate CD4+ cells from the buffy coats of the healthy controls. Genomic DNA was extracted with the Gentra Puregene Cell and Tissue kit and quantified on a Qubit 2.0 fluorometer. A single count supports this clone. The specificity of this receptor is unknown. No much larger clone is present one base from it, and per-base qualities are unavailable.

What was sequenced was CD4+ T cells from blood buffy coats. The TCR originated in a human donor in good health. The chain joins TRBV12-2 to TRBJ2-7; whether TRBD2, the table's D call, matches the DNA was not checked. TRBV12-2 corresponds to a pseudogene. The DNA reads TGTGCAAGTCGCTTGCCTCGGGGGGCCTACGAGCAGTACTTC. It translates as CASRLPRGAYEQYF.